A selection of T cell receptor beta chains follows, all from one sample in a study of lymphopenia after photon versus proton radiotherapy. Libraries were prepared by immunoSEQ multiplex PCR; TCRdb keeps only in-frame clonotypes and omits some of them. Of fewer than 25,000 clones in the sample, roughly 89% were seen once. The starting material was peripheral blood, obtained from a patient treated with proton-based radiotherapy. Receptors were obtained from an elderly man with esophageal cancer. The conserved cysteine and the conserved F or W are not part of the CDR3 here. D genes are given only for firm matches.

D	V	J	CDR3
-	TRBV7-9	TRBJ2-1	ASSRGGQGYNEQF
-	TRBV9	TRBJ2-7	ASSLAAASPYEQY
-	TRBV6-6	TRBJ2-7	ASSYSSGGGYEQY
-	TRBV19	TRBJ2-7	ASSPETGYEQY
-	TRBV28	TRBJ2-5	ASSPGGAQETQY
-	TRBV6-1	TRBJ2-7	ASSELLERREQY
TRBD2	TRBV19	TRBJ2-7	ASSKASGGLFDEQY
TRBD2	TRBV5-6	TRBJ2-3	ASSLALAGGTDTQY
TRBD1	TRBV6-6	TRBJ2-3	ASSSPDRGHTDTQY
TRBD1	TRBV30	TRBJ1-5	AWSVTGGGQPQH
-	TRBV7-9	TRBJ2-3	ASSLLGARGDTQY
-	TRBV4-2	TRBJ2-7	ASSPGLLAYYEQY
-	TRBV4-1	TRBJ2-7	ASSPPDRESYEQY
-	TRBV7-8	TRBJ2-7	ASSLNQGREQY
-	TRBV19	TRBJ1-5	ASSIAGARVWGQPQH
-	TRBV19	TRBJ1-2	ASSMEGLIYGYT
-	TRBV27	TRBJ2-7	ASSLAGMHEQY
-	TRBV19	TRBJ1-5	ASNTPGHDYSNQPQH
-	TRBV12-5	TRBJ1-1	ASRQGSVRNTEAF
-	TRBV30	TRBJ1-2	AWTVDGYGYT
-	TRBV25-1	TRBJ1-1	ASSDRGLGTEAF
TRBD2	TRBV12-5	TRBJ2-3	ASAGREGTDTQY
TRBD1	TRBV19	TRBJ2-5	ASSTGQGETQY
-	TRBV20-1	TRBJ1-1	SARMNTEAF
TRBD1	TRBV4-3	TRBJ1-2	ASSQDGYQGAYGYT
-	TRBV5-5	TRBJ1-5	ASSWSGFQPQH
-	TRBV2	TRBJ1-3	ASTRQISGNTIY
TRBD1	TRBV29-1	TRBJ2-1	SVADRVNAYNEQF
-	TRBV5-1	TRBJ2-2	ASSYGHDTGELF
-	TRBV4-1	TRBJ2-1	ASSQPGRGLYNEQF
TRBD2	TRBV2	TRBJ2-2	ASNRAGVDTGELF
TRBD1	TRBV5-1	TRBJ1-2	ASSRLDIRTGNYGYT
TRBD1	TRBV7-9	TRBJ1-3	ASSLVSGTAGNTIY
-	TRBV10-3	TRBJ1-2	AISADAYGYT
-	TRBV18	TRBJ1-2	ASSLRLGWYGYT
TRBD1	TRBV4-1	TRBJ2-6	ASSQVGQVFISGANVLT
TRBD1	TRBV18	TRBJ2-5	ASSLDRDRGWTQY
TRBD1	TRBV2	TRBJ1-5	ASSGQGYNQPQH
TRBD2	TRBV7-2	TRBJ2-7	ASSLAKTSGGSSYEQY
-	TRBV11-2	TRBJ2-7	ASSLGSQGRSEQY
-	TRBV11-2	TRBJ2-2	ASTKGTAVLNTGELF
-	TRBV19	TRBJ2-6	ASSDTGSGANVLT
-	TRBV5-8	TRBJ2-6	ASSLGTILFTGANVLT
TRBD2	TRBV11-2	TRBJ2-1	ASSLDSGGTWDEQF
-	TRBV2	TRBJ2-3	ASSGRTSTDTQY
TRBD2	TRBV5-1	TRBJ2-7	ASSSTAGLDYYEQY
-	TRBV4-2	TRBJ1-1	ASSPSSSGAEVGAF
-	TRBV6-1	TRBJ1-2	ASSALLRGYT